This record concerns one T cell receptor (beta chain) sequence. Its antigen is still unknown. TCRdb's copy holds only in-frame clones and misses some; the assay was immunoSEQ multiplex PCR. The repertoire holds about 2,200,000 clones, with 85% to 95% as singletons. These data belong to a study of shared clonotypes between healthy human individuals. For the study at large: Aged between 18 and 49, the donors were a couple of women and three men. Per-donor plates numbered three CD4 naive, three CD4 memory, two CD8 naive and one CD8 memory.

In the naive CD8 group, cells lacked CD45RO and were positively selected for CCR7, so terminally differentiated effector memory CD45RA+ cells were left out. Germline V CDR1 and CDR2: MGHRA, YSYEKL. V was shortened by 4 bases and J by 6 bases, with 22 bases between the two germline ends. This CDR3 region has 17 residues. The study, taken as a whole, reports: The expectation was that sequencing depth would affect clonotype sharing among donors.

The sequencing input was naive CD8+ T cells from PBMCs. This TCR was recovered from a man between 18 and 35 years old in good health. Some clones in this sample may be carry-over from other donors' samples. This chain links TRBV4-1 with TRBJ2-1; D might be TRBD2 (6 bases). The CDR3 DNA reads TGCGCCAGCAGCCCCAGACTAACGGGAGAACTTCCCAATGAGCAGTTCTTC. Its protein product is CASSPRLTGELPNEQFF.